The 31 T cell receptor beta chains reported below all come from one sample, sequenced in a study of blood T cell repertoires in COVID-19. Some clones are missing from TCRdb's copy, which holds only in-frame ones; the method was immunoSEQ multiplex PCR. This sample carries hundreds of thousands of clones, 88% of them seen once, and the ten largest clones take around 11%. The sequenced sample was peripheral blood. These TCRs come from a woman under 40 with COVID-19, enrolled during active disease.

V and J are TRBV5-6 and TRBJ2-7; possible D gene TRBD1, 6 bases. This CDR3 is 14 amino acids long. Trimming left V 2 bases short and J 2 bases short, with 11 bases between. From germline, CDR1 is SGHDT and CDR2 YYEEEE. The CDR3, as DNA: TGTGCCAGCAGCTTCAGGGGCGCCCCCTACGAGCAGTACTTC. It yields the protein CASSFRGAPYEQYF.

This clone was observed a single time. The CDR3 sequence is CASSFSSGRDEQFF. CDR3 in DNA: TGCGCCAGCAGCTTTTCTAGCGGTAGAGATGAGCAGTTCTTC. The chain recombines TRBV5-1 with TRBJ2-1, with 7 bases identical to TRBD2. The CDR3 contains 14 residues. Germline CDR1 and CDR2: SGHRS and YFSETQ. With V trimmed by 2 bases and J by 8 bases, 7 bases remained unmatched.

This CDR3 is CASSPLSDGAGQPQHF. The CDR3 nucleotides read TGTGCCAGCTCACCACTGTCGGACGGTGCAGGGCAGCCCCAGCATTTT. The chain carries TRBV18 and TRBJ1-5; tentative D call: TRBD1 (5 bases). Trimming cost V 1 base and J 7 bases, with 17 bases left between them. The CDR3 runs 16 residues. The germline CDR1 and CDR2 sequences are KGHSH and LQKENI.

The chain recombines TRBV4-1 with TRBJ2-5, with D possibly being TRBD2 (6 bases). The germline CDR1 and CDR2 sequences are MGHRA and YSYEKL. This CDR3 is built from 19 residues. V lost 0 bases to trimming and J lost 4 bases, with 24 bases between them. The CDR3 DNA reads TGCGCCAGCAGCCAAGATGGCGGGGCAGGGAGTGGGGTAAGAGAGACCCAGTACTTC. Translation: CASSQDGGAGSGVRETQYF.

This clone has a handful of counts. The V gene is TRBV4-1, the J gene TRBJ1-4, with D perhaps TRBD1 (5 bases). The germline V gene has CDR1 MGHRA and CDR2 YSYEKL. Deletions cut 0 bases from V and 3 bases from J, with 8 bases between. The CDR3 is 15 residues long. The CDR3, as DNA: TGCGCCAGCAGCCAAGATTCAGGGTCTAATGAAAAACTGTTTTTT. As protein: CASSQDSGSNEKLFF.

The chain joins TRBV5-1 to TRBJ2-3; D remains ambiguous. CDR1 is SGHRS and CDR2 is YFSETQ in the germline V gene. Trimming left V 4 bases short and J 0 bases short, with 9 bases between. The CDR3 sequence is 14 residues long. CDR3 amino acids: CASSPRGSTDTQYF. The DNA of the CDR3 is TGCGCCAGCAGCCCTAGAGGTAGCACAGATACGCAGTATTTT.

This chain connects TRBV11-3 to TRBJ2-1; D is possibly TRBD2 (6 bases). The CDR3 covers 15 residues. V lost 5 bases, J lost 3 bases, and 14 bases lay in between. Germline CDR1 reads SGHNT; CDR2 reads YENEEA. The CDR3 DNA follows: TGTGCCAGCAGCCGAGGGACTGGTAGCTACAATGAGCAGTTCTTC. Translated, it gives CASSRGTGSYNEQFF.

The chain combines TRBV18 with TRBJ1-2, with D tentatively TRBD1 (5 bases). From germline, CDR1 is KGHSH and CDR2 LQKENI. The ends were cut back, 3 bases at V and 7 bases at J, with 18 bases in the middle. There are 15 residues in the CDR3. CDR3 region: CASSPPLGEALGYTF. The CDR3 bases are TGTGCCAGCTCACCGCCTCTGGGGGAGGCCCTTGGCTACACCTTC.

The chain is built from TRBV7-8 and TRBJ2-7; 7 bases agree with TRBD2. There are 14 residues in the CDR3. CDR1 is SGHVS and CDR2 is FQNEAQ in the germline V gene. With V trimmed by 0 bases and J by 4 bases, 3 bases remained unmatched. This chain's CDR3 is CASSLAGREYEQYF. The CDR3 DNA reads TGTGCCAGCAGCTTAGCGGGGCGGGAGTACGAGCAGTACTTC.

The chain is built from TRBV7-6 and TRBJ2-1, with unresolved D. Trimming left V 5 bases short and J 5 bases short, with 4 bases between. CDR1 and CDR2 (germline): SGHVS, FNYEAQ. This CDR3 region has 11 residues. DNA for the CDR3: TGTGCCAGCAGCGTCAACAATGAGCAGTTCTTC. Encoded protein: CASSVNNEQFF.

The V gene is TRBV28, the J gene TRBJ1-4; TRBD1 might be the D (6 bases). With 5 bases removed from V and 8 bases from J, the gap between germline ends came to 15 bases. In germline, CDR1 is MDHEN, CDR2 SYDVKM. This CDR3 has 14 amino acids. Here the CDR3 reads CASSGDRYDEKLFF. The CDR3 bases are TGTGCCAGCAGTGGCGACAGGTACGACGAAAAACTGTTTTTT.

The rearrangement joins TRBV7-6 to TRBJ1-3; possible D gene TRBD1, 6 bases. CDR1 and CDR2 from the germline V gene are SGHVS and FNYEAQ. The V end lost 0 bases, the J end lost 1 base, and 10 bases lay between the germline ends. The CDR3 loop spans 16 amino acids. The CDR3 DNA is TGTGCCAGCAGCTTAGCGCTGGGGGCGTCTGGAAACACCATATATTTT. This gives the protein CASSLALGASGNTIYF.

A word on this clone: This CDR3 is also generated by other DNA sequences in the sample. The chain couples TRBV18 to TRBJ1-6, with D hard to call. The germline V gene encodes CDR1 KGHSH and CDR2 LQKENI. With 3 bases removed from V and 5 bases from J, the gap between germline ends came to 5 bases. The CDR3 totals 13 residues. CDR3 loop: CASSPGDNSPLHF. The CDR3 bases are TGTGCCAGCTCACCGGGAGATAATTCACCCCTCCACTTT.

The chain is built from TRBV6-2 or TRBV6-3 and TRBJ2-7, with a weak D call TRBD2 (6 bases). The CDR3 length is 17 residues. Looked up from germline, CDR1 is MNHEY and CDR2 is SVGEGT. Trimming removed 4 bases from V and 3 bases from J, with 22 bases in between. DNA for the CDR3: TGTGCCAGCAGTTTGGCATTTCCGGGCGGGACCGTCTACGAGCAGTACTTC. This gives the protein CASSLAFPGGTVYEQYF.

V gene TRBV6-5 combines with J gene TRBJ1-6; 8 bases line up with TRBD1. CDR3 length equals 15 residues. V lost 6 bases, J lost 8 bases, and 9 bases stayed unmatched. The germline V gene has CDR1 MNHEY and CDR2 SVGAGI. The CDR3 loop is CASRPGQARDSPLHF. The CDR3 coding sequence is TGTGCCAGCAGGCCGGGACAGGCGAGAGATTCACCCCTCCACTTT.

The chain links TRBV2 to TRBJ1-2, with D possibly matching TRBD1 (5 bases). The CDR3 length is 16 residues. The ends were cut back, 8 bases at V and 8 bases at J, with 27 bases in the middle. Per the germline V gene, CDR1 is SNHLY and CDR2 is FYNNEI. The chain's CDR3 is CASQQESDSRAFGYTF. CDR3 nucleotide sequence: TGTGCCAGCCAGCAGGAATCCGACAGTCGGGCCTTCGGCTACACCTTC.

The V and J genes are TRBV6-4 and TRBJ2-3, with D possibly matching TRBD2 (5 bases). The CDR3 is 16 residues long. Germline CDR1 is MRHNA and CDR2 is SNTAGT. Trimming removed 3 bases at V and 1 base at J, with 14 bases between. CDR3 protein: CASSETTLGGTDTQYF. The CDR3 nucleotides are TGTGCCAGCAGTGAGACTACCCTTGGGGGCACAGATACGCAGTATTTT.

The genes are TRBV6-2 or TRBV6-3 and TRBJ1-2, with D perhaps TRBD1 (6 bases). The CDR3 loop spans 15 amino acids. Trimming removed 2 bases from V and 4 bases from J, with 14 bases in between. Germline V gene lookup returns CDR1 MNHEY and CDR2 SVGEGT. CDR3 nucleotide sequence: TGTGCCAGCAGTTACGGGTTCCGGGGGGCCTATGGCTACACCTTC. It encodes CASSYGFRGAYGYTF.

About this clone itself: The junction shows a germline mismatch at one end, possibly a read error. The chain is built from TRBV7-9 and TRBJ1-3; 10 nucleotides align to TRBD1. Germline lookup yields CDR1 SEHNR and CDR2 FQNEAQ (reference sequence). This CDR3 contains 12 residues. This CDR3 reads CASSSDRGLLDF. CDR3 nucleotides: TGTGCCAGCAGCTCGGACAGGGGGTTGCTGGATTTT.

The chain carries TRBV9 and TRBJ2-3, with 7 bases identical to TRBD1. Germline assignment: CDR1 SGDLS and CDR2 YYNGEE. V shed 1 base and J 0 bases; nucleotides not matched to a gene: 2. The CDR3 totals 15 residues. CDR3 sequence (DNA): TGTGCCAGCAGCGTAAAGGGACAGAGCACAGATACGCAGTATTTT. Its protein product is CASSVKGQSTDTQYF.

The rearrangement joins TRBV6-5 to TRBJ2-7, with D possibly matching TRBD1 (5 bases). The CDR3 consists of 15 residues. Germline V gene data show CDR1 as MNHEY and CDR2 as SVGAGI. The V end was cut by 0 bases, the J end by 2 bases, with 11 bases between. CDR3 sequence (DNA): TGTGCCAGCAGTTACTCGTCACAGGACACCTACGAGCAGTACTTC. Translation gives CASSYSSQDTYEQYF.

The rearrangement links TRBV6-5 to TRBJ2-7; 9 positions match TRBD1. The CDR3 sequence is 16 residues long. Trimming took 4 bases from V and 5 from J; bases not matched to a gene: 12. Per germline, CDR1 MNHEY and CDR2 SVGAGI. CDR3 loop: CASSSNPGTGIHEQYF. The CDR3 coding sequence is TGTGCCAGCAGTTCAAATCCCGGGACAGGGATCCACGAGCAGTACTTC.

The chain uses TRBV5-6 and TRBJ1-5; TRBD1 is a possible D gene (6 bases). Trimming removed 4 bases at V and 6 bases at J, with 20 bases between. The V gene's germline CDR1 is SGHDT and CDR2 YYEEEE. The CDR3 totals 16 residues. The CDR3 DNA sequence: TGTGCCAGCAGCGTCGGAGGGGGTTGGGGGGGTCAGCCCCAGCATTTT. Its protein product is CASSVGGGWGGQPQHF.

The genes are TRBV7-2 and TRBJ1-1; 7 bases fit TRBD1. The CDR3 runs 13 residues. Losses at the gene ends were 4 bases for V and 7 bases for J; bases not matched to a gene: 6. Germline CDR1 and CDR2: SGHTA and FQGNSA. The CDR3: CASSYRGGDEAFF. CDR3 in DNA: TGTGCCAGCAGCTACAGGGGCGGGGATGAAGCTTTCTTT. Filled out from reference TRBV7-2 and TRBJ1-1, the complete variable domain reads GAGVSQSPSNKVTEKGKDVELRCDPISGHTALYWYRQSLGQGLEFLIYFQGNSAPDKSGLPSDRFSAERTGGSVSTLTIQRTQQEDSAVYLCASSYRGGDEAFFGQGTRLTVV.

The chain links TRBV24-1 to TRBJ2-2; D ambiguous. With 2 bases removed from V and 3 bases from J, the gap between germline ends came to 6 bases. Germline CDR1 is KGHDR and CDR2 is SFDVKD. The CDR3 runs to 14 residues. This CDR3 is CATSDSTDTGELFF. CDR3 DNA: TGTGCCACCAGTGATTCTACGGACACCGGGGAGCTGTTTTTT.

This clone showed up just a few times. The chain is built from TRBV10-2 and TRBJ1-1, with a weak D call TRBD1 (6 bases). CDR3 length equals 11 residues. V gave up 7 bases and J gave up 8 bases, with 11 bases separating them. Germline lookup yields CDR1 WSHSY and CDR2 SAAADI. CDR3 nucleotide sequence: TGCGCCAGCAAAGGACAGCGGGAAGCTTTCTTT. Translating it yields CASKGQREAFF.

The CDR3 sequence is CASSSRGLDEQYF. The CDR3 DNA reads TGTGCCAGTAGTAGCAGGGGTCTAGACGAGCAGTACTTC. V usage is TRBV19 and J usage is TRBJ2-7; a possible D gene is TRBD1 (6 bases). Germline CDR1 reads LNHDA; CDR2 reads SQIVND (reference sequence). The CDR3 has 13 amino acids. The V gene lost 4 bases and the J gene lost 5 bases, with 12 bases spanning the gap.

The chain employs TRBV2 and TRBJ1-6, with TRBD1 as a possible D gene (6 bases). There are 14 residues in the CDR3. Deletions cut 7 bases from V and 7 bases from J, with 14 bases between. CDR1 SNHLY and CDR2 FYNNEI come from the germline V gene. The chain's CDR3 is CASTATTGNSPLHF. CDR3 DNA sequence: TGTGCCAGCACCGCAACTACAGGGAATTCACCCCTCCACTTT.

The chain carries TRBV12-3 or TRBV12-4 and TRBJ1-4, with D unresolved. There are 13 residues in the CDR3. Deletions cut 8 bases from V and 5 bases from J, with 12 bases between. CDR3 nucleotide sequence: TGTGCCAGCGGGCCCAGGATGAATGAAAAACTGTTTTTT. Translating it yields CASGPRMNEKLFF.

This clone was detected only once. The chain carries TRBV15 and TRBJ2-4; 8 bases align to TRBD2. Unmatched junction bases numbered 10, after V lost 4 bases and J lost 2 bases. Germline V CDR1 and CDR2: LNHNV, YYDKDF (reference sequence). The CDR3 sequence is 17 residues long. In nucleotides, the CDR3 is TGTGCCACCAGCACCTACCCCGGGACTAGGCCCAAAAACATTCAGTACTTC. Translated, it gives CATSTYPGTRPKNIQYF.

The chain uses TRBV5-1 and TRBJ2-2; possibly TRBD1 for D (6 bases). From germline, CDR1 is SGHRS and CDR2 YFSETQ. This CDR3 contains 15 residues. Between the trimmed V and J ends, which lost 4 bases and 4 bases, there was a span of 14 bases. This CDR3 is CASSLRGVPTGELFF. In nucleotides, the CDR3 is TGCGCCAGCAGCCTCAGGGGAGTGCCCACCGGGGAGCTGTTTTTT.